This T cell receptor beta chain stems from a study of response to subunit inactivated influenza vaccine. This clonotype has a count of ten or more. Its target is not known. MiXCR was run by TCRdb on the RT-PCR reads, yielding one entry per CDR3 protein. The sample shows around 530,000 distinct CDR3 sequences, 10% to 15% of them seen only once. This CDR3 has 15 amino acids. CDR1 is SNHLY and CDR2 is FYNNEI in the germline V gene. V shed 6 bases, J shed 2 bases, and the junction held 7 bases outside the gene matches. Whole-study results and caveats: The authors suggested that few new T cells are recruited per seasonal influenza vaccination.

The origin of this receptor is a man aged 50-60 years who received an inactivated influenza vaccine. This specimen was PBMCs from blood, taken on the day of vaccination. V and J are TRBV2 and TRBJ1-5, with 7 bases matching TRBD1. The CDR3, as DNA: TGTGCCAGCAGAGACCGGGACAGCGGCAATCAGCCCCAGCATTTT. This sequence encodes CASRDRDSGNQPQHF.